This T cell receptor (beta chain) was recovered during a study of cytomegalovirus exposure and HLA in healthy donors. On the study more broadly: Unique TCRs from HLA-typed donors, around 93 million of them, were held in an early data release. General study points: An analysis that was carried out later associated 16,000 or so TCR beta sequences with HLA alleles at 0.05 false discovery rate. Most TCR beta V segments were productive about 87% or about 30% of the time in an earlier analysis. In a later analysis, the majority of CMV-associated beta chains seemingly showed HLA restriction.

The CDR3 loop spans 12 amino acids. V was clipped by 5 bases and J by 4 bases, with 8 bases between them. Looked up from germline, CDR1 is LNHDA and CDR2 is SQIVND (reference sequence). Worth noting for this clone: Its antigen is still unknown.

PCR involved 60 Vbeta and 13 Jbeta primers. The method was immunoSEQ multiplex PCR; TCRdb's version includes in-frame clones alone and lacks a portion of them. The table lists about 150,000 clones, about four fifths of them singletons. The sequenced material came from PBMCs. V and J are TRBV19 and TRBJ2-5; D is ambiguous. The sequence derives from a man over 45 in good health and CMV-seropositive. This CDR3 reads CASSVRPETQYF. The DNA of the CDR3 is TGTGCCAGTAGTGTGCGCCCAGAGACCCAGTACTTC. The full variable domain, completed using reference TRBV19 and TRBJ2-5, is DGGITQSPKYLFRKEGQNVTLSCEQNLNHDAMYWYRQDPGQGLRLIYYSQIVNDFQKGDIAEGYSVSREKKESFPLTVTSAQKNPTAFYLCASSVRPETQYFGPGTRLLVL.